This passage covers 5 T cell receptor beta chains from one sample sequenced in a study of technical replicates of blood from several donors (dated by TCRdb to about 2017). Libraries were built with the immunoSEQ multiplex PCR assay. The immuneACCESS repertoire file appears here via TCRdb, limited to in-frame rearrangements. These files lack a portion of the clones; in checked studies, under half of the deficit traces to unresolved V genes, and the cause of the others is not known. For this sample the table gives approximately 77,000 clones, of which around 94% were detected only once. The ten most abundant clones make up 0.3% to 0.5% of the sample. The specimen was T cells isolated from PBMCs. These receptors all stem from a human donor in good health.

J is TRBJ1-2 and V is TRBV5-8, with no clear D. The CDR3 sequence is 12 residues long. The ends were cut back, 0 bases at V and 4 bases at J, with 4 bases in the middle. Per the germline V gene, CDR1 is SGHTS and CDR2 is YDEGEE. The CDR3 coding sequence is TGTGCCAGCAGCTTGGGAGGCTATGGCTACACCTTC. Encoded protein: CASSLGGYGYTF.

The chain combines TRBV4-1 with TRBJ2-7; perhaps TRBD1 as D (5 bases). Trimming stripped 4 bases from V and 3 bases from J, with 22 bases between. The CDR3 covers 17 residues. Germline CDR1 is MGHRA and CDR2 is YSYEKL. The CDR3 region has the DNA TGCGCCAGCAGCCCCCTAACCTGGGGCTCTCCCAACTACGAGCAGTACTTC. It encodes CASSPLTWGSPNYEQYF.

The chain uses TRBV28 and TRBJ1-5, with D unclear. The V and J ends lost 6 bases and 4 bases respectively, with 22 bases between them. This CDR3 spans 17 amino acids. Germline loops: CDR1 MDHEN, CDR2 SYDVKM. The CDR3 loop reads CASRSSVGRASNQPQHF. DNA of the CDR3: TGTGCCAGCAGGTCTTCTGTCGGGCGGGCGTCAAATCAGCCCCAGCATTTT. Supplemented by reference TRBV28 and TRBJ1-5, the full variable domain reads DVKVTQSSRYLVKRTGEKVFLECVQDMDHENMFWYRQDPGLGLRLIYFSYDVKMKEKGDIPEGYSVSREKKERFSLILESASTNQTSMYLCASRSSVGRASNQPQHFGDGTRLSIL.

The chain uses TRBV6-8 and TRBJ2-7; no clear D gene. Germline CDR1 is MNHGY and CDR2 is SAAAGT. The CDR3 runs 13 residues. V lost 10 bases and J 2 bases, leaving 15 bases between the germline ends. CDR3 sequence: CAINRQVAYEQYF. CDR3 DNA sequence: TGTGCCATAAACCGTCAGGTTGCCTACGAGCAGTACTTC.

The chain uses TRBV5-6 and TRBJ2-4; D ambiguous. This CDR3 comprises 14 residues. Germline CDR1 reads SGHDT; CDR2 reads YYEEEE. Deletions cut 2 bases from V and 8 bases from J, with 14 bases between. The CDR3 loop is CASSFLWSEYIQYF. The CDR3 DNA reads TGTGCCAGCAGCTTCCTCTGGAGCGAGTACATTCAGTACTTC.